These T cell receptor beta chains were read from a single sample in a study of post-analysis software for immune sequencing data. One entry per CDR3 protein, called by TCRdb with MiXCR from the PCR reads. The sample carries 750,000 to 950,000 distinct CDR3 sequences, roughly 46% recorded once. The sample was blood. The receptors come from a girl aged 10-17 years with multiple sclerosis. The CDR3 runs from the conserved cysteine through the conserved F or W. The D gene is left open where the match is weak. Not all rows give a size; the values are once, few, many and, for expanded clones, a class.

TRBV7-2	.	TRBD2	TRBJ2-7	CASSLLASGRPAYEQYF	TGTGCCAGCAGCCTCCTTGCGAGCGGGAGACCCGCCTACGAGCAGTACTTC
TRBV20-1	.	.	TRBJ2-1	CSARVVRVEQFF	TGCAGTGCTAGAGTGGTAAGGGTTGAGCAGTTCTTC
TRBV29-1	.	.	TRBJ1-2	CSVLEEYGYTF	TGCAGCGTTTTAGAAGAGTATGGCTACACCTTC
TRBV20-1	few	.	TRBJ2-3	CSASRVTSFTDTQYF	TGCAGTGCTAGTCGGGTTACTAGCTTCACAGATACGCAGTATTTT
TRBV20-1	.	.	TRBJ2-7	CSARVADLTYEQYF	TGCAGTGCTAGGGTAGCGGACCTGACCTACGAGCAGTACTTC
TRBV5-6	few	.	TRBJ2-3	CASSLIGPTDTQYF	TGTGCCAGCAGCTTGATAGGACCCACAGATACGCAGTATTTT
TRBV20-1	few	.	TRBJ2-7	CSAREKGDYEQYF	TGCAGTGCTAGAGAGAAGGGAGACTACGAGCAGTACTTC
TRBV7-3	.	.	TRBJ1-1	CASSPRGRGMNTEAFF	TGTGCCAGCAGCCCCCGGGGCAGGGGTATGAACACTGAAGCTTTCTTT
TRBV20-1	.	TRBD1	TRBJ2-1	CSARAEDRNTGELFF	TGCAGTGCTAGAGCCGAGGACAGGAACACCGGGGAGCTGTTCTTC
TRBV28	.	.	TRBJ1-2	CASSLPIGIGGYGYTF	TGTGCCAGCAGTTTACCAATAGGGATTGGCGGCTATGGCTACACCTTC
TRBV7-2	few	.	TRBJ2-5	CASSPRTVYQETQYF	TGTGCCAGCAGCCCTCGGACGGTATACCAAGAGACCCAGTACTTC
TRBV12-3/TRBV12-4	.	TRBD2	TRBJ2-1	CASSLPGLAGGYNEQFF	TGTGCCAGCAGTCTCCCAGGGCTAGCGGGAGGGTACAATGAGCAGTTCTTC
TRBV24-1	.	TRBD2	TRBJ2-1	CATSPSAGGYNEQFF	TGTGCCACCAGCCCCTCAGCGGGAGGCTACAATGAGCAGTTCTTC
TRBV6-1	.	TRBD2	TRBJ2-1	CASRESPGLAQFF	TGTGCCAGCAGGGAAAGCCCGGGACTAGCTCAGTTCTTC
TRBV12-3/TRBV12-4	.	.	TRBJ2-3	CASSGRIIPDTQYF	TGTGCCAGCAGCGGCAGGATTATCCCAGATACGCAGTATTTT
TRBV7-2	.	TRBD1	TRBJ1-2	CASSPARTGPYGYTF	TGTGCCAGCAGCCCAGCCCGGACAGGCCCCTATGGCTACACCTTC
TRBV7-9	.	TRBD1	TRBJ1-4	CASSRDLGQGKNLFF	TGTGCCAGCAGCCGAGATTTGGGACAGGGGAAAAACCTGTTTTTT
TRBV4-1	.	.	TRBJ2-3	CASSQDPRARSTQYF	TGCGCCAGCAGCCAAGACCCCAGGGCTCGAAGTACGCAGTATTTT
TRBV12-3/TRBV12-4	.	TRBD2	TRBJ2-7	CASKRESNEQYF	TGTGCCAGTAAGCGGGAGTCAAACGAGCAGTACTTC
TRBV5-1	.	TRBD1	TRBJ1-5	CASSLEGQRNQPQHF	TGCGCCAGCAGCTTGGAGGGACAGCGGAATCAGCCCCAGCATTTT
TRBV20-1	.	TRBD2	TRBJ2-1	CSGRDWSYNEQFF	TGCAGCGGGAGGGACTGGAGTTACAATGAGCAGTTCTTC
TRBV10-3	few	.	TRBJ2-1	CAISESGVEHEQFF	TGTGCCATCAGTGAGTCGGGGGTTGAGCATGAGCAGTTCTTC
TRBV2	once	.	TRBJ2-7	CASYSVRGNEQYF	TGTGCCAGCTACTCGGTTAGGGGCAATGAGCAGTACTTC
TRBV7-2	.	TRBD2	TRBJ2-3	CASSPVGGGPGDTQYF	TGTGCCAGCAGCCCGGTGGGGGGAGGGCCAGGCGATACGCAGTATTTT
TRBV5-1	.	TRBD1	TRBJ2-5	CASSLGADREWEETQYF	TGCGCCAGCAGCTTGGGGGCCGACAGGGAATGGGAAGAGACCCAGTACTTC
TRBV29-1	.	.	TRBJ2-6	CSVTATGANVLTF	TGCAGCGTAACAGCCACTGGGGCCAACGTCCTGACTTTC
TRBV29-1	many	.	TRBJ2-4	CSVFRGTKNIQYF	TGCAGCGTTTTCAGGGGAACCAAAAACATTCAGTACTTC
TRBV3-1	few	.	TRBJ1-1	CASSLTEGHTEAFF	TGTGCCAGCAGCCTCACCGAGGGGCACACTGAAGCTTTCTTT
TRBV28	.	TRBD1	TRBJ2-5	CASSFGTVYQETQYF	TGTGCCAGCAGTTTCGGGACAGTGTACCAAGAGACCCAGTACTTC
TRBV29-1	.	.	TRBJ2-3	CSVVIRGTQYF	TGCAGCGTTGTTATCAGGGGTACGCAGTATTTT
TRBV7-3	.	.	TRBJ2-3	CASSVSGGRGDTQYF	TGTGCCAGCAGCGTCAGCGGAGGGCGGGGAGATACGCAGTATTTT
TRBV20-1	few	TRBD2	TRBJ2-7	CSAIAGVIYEQYF	TGCAGTGCTATAGCGGGAGTAATCTACGAGCAGTACTTC
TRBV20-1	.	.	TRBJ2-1	CSARDLSANSYNEQFF	TGCAGTGCTAGAGATCTAAGCGCAAACTCCTACAATGAGCAGTTCTTC
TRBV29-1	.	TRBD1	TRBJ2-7	CSVYGQGAYEQYF	TGCAGCGTCTACGGACAGGGGGCCTACGAGCAGTACTTC
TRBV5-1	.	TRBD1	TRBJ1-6	CASSQTGPNSPLHF	TGCGCCAGCAGCCAGACAGGGCCTAATTCACCCCTCCACTTT
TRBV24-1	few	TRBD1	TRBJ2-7	CATSDAQGANSYEQYF	TGTGCCACCAGTGATGCCCAGGGGGCCAACTCCTACGAGCAGTACTTC
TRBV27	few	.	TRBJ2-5	CASSLSPLGGQETQYF	TGTGCCAGCAGTCTTTCCCCCTTAGGCGGACAAGAGACCCAGTACTTC
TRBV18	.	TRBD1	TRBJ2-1	CASSPDPTGSIDEQFF	TGTGCCAGCTCACCCGATCCGACAGGGAGTATCGATGAGCAGTTCTTC
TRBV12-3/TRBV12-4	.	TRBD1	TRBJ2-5	CASSAGTGAVRETQYF	TGTGCCAGCAGCGCCGGGACAGGGGCAGTGCGAGAGACCCAGTACTTC
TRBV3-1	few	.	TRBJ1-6	CASSQDTPQAGYNSPLHF	TGTGCCAGCAGCCAAGATACGCCGCAAGCGGGGTATAATTCACCCCTCCACTTT
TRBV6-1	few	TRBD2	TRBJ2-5	CASSEAVAGGPRGTQYF	TGTGCCAGCAGTGAAGCGGTAGCGGGAGGCCCAAGAGGGACCCAGTACTTC
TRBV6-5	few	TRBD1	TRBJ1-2	CASSYSITGQGSGYTF	TGTGCCAGCAGTTACTCGATCACGGGACAGGGGTCTGGCTACACCTTC
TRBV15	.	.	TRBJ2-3	CATSREQGADTQYF	TGTGCCACCAGCAGAGAACAGGGCGCGGATACGCAGTATTTT
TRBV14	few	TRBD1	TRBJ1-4	CASSPGTGGREKLFF	TGTGCCAGCAGCCCCGGGACAGGGGGCCGTGAAAAACTGTTTTTT
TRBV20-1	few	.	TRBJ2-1	CSAMWRSYNEQFF	TGCAGTGCTATGTGGCGCTCCTACAATGAGCAGTTCTTC
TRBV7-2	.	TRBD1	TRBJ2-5	CASSSGQGWYETQYF	TGTGCCAGCAGCTCCGGACAGGGATGGTACGAGACCCAGTACTTC
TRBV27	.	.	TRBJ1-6	CASGLWVTNTPLHF	TGTGCCAGCGGTTTGTGGGTTACGAACACGCCCCTCCACTTT
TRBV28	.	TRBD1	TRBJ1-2	CASSLPGQGDVGGYTF	TGTGCCAGCAGTTTGCCGGGACAGGGGGACGTCGGTGGCTACACCTTC
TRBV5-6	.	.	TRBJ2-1	CASSPPGPNEQFF	TGTGCCAGCAGTCCCCCAGGGCCCAATGAGCAGTTCTTC
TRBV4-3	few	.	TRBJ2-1	CASSPTVAVVTEQFF	TGCGCCAGCAGCCCAACTGTGGCCGTTGTGACGGAGCAGTTCTTC
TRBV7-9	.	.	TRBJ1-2	CASSPTGFGYTF	TGTGCCAGCAGCCCCACAGGGTTTGGCTACACCTTC